A selection of T cell receptor beta chains follows, all from one sample in a study of Ad26.COV2.S vaccination and SARS-CoV-2 variants. Here immunoSEQ multiplex PCR was the method, and the copy in TCRdb shows in-frame clones only, minus some. The sample holds 500,000 or so clones, roughly nine tenths seen once. Sequenced material: peripheral blood, taken in a trial of Ad26.COV2.S vaccine versus placebo. The source of these receptors is a person aged 18-60 years who received the Ad26.COV2.S COVID-19 vaccine or a placebo. Each CDR3 is given with its conserved first and last residue. A D gene is named only where the DNA matches it firmly. The listing skips clone size in some rows; elsewhere it reads once, few, many or a size class.

>NA|TRBJ2-7|TRBV4-1|TRBD2
CASSQPTSGSYEQYF
TGCGCCAGCAGCCAACCGACTAGCGGGTCCTACGAGCAGTACTTC
>NA|TRBJ2-2|TRBV14|NA
CASSRSDSPNTGELFF
TGTGCCAGCAGCCGTTCCGACAGCCCGAACACCGGGGAGCTGTTTTTT
>once|TRBJ1-6|TRBV28|NA
CASSWGYNSPLHF
TGTGCCAGCAGTTGGGGGTATAATTCACCCCTCCACTTT
>NA|TRBJ1-2|TRBV6-1|NA
CASSDVYHYGYTF
TGTGCCAGCAGTGATGTGTACCACTATGGCTACACCTTC
>NA|TRBJ2-5|TRBV25-1|TRBD2
CASRAASGRINQETQYF
TGTGCCAGCAGGGCAGCTAGCGGGAGGATCAATCAAGAGACCCAGTACTTC
>NA|TRBJ2-1|TRBV5-4|TRBD2
CASSLAHSSGTYNEQFF
TGTGCCAGCAGCTTGGCTCATTCTAGCGGAACCTACAATGAGCAGTTCTTC
>NA|TRBJ2-5|TRBV24-1|TRBD1
CATSDPQGAYQETQYF
TGTGCCACCAGTGATCCCCAGGGGGCGTACCAAGAGACCCAGTACTTC
>NA|TRBJ2-1|TRBV18|TRBD2
CASSPGLADNEQFF
TGTGCCAGCTCACCGGGACTAGCGGACAATGAGCAGTTCTTC
>NA|TRBJ1-3|TRBV7-9|TRBD1
CASSYQGVLGGNTIYF
TGTGCCAGCAGTTACCAGGGGGTACTAGGTGGAAACACCATATATTTT
>NA|TRBJ2-3|TRBV28|NA
CASRGDPTDTQYF
TGTGCCAGCAGAGGGGACCCCACAGATACGCAGTATTTT
>NA|TRBJ2-1|TRBV5-5|NA
CASSRAGWGSYNEQFF
TGTGCCAGCAGCAGGGCTGGGTGGGGAAGCTACAATGAGCAGTTCTTC
>few|TRBJ1-1|TRBV5-1|NA
CASSLSRLNTEAFF
TGCGCCAGCAGCTTGTCCAGGTTGAACACTGAAGCTTTCTTT
>NA|TRBJ1-6|TRBV15|NA
CATSREGQENSPLHF
TGTGCCACCAGCAGGGAGGGGCAGGAAAATTCACCCCTCCACTTT
>NA|TRBJ1-1|TRBV5-1|NA
CASSPDGGPTEAFF
TGCGCCAGCAGCCCCGACGGGGGGCCCACTGAAGCTTTCTTT
>NA|TRBJ2-1|TRBV5-1|NA
CASSLGGTAYNEQFF
TGCGCCAGCAGCTTGGGCGGGACCGCCTACAATGAGCAGTTCTTC
>NA|TRBJ2-3|TRBV3-1/TRBV3-2|NA
CASRGAGSSTDTQYF
TGTGCCAGCAGGGGAGCGGGTTCTAGCACAGATACGCAGTATTTT
>NA|TRBJ1-5|TRBV5-1|NA
CASSAGGEIGQPQHF
TGCGCCAGCAGCGCGGGAGGGGAGATAGGTCAGCCCCAGCATTTT
>NA|TRBJ2-1|TRBV19|NA
CASSPRTYTYNEQFF
TGTGCCAGTAGTCCTAGGACCTATACCTACAATGAGCAGTTCTTC
>NA|TRBJ2-1|TRBV21-1|NA
CASRWGLGEQFF
TGTGCCAGCCGGTGGGGGTTGGGTGAGCAGTTCTTC
>NA|TRBJ2-2|TRBV3-1/TRBV3-2|TRBD2
CASRTSGSTGELFF
TGTGCCAGCAGGACTAGCGGTTCCACCGGGGAGCTGTTTTTT
>NA|TRBJ2-1|TRBV3-1/TRBV3-2|NA
CASSRYSNEQFF
TGTGCCAGCAGCCGATATAGCAATGAGCAGTTCTTC
>NA|TRBJ1-1|TRBV5-1|TRBD1
CASSLYDREGEAFF
TGCGCCAGCAGCTTATATGACAGGGAAGGTGAAGCTTTCTTT
>NA|TRBJ1-5|TRBV12-3/TRBV12-4|NA
CASSLNQPQHF
TGTGCCAGCAGTTTAAATCAGCCCCAGCATTTT
>NA|TRBJ1-1|TRBV6-5|NA
CASSYSPRDTEAFF
TGTGCCAGCAGTTACTCCCCAAGGGACACTGAAGCTTTCTTT
>NA|TRBJ1-3|TRBV29-1|TRBD1
CSVAGSDRGNTIYF
TGCAGCGTTGCCGGTTCGGACAGGGGGAACACCATATATTTT
>NA|TRBJ1-2|TRBV2|NA
CASSLDKYTPYGYTF
TGTGCCAGCTCCCTGGACAAATACACGCCGTATGGCTACACCTTC
>NA|TRBJ2-2|TRBV4-3|NA
CASSQDPVNTGELFF
TGCGCCAGCAGCCAAGATCCGGTAAACACCGGGGAGCTGTTTTTT
>NA|TRBJ1-3|TRBV28|TRBD1
CASRTDRGGGNTIYF
TGTGCCAGCAGAACCGACAGGGGCGGTGGAAACACCATATATTTT
>NA|TRBJ2-2|TRBV7-3|NA
CASSLGSDSDTGELFF
TGTGCCAGCAGCTTAGGGTCGGACAGCGATACCGGGGAGCTGTTTTTT
>NA|TRBJ1-1|TRBV6-5|NA
CASSEQGMNTEAFF
TGTGCCAGCAGCGAGCAGGGGATGAACACTGAAGCTTTCTTT
>NA|TRBJ1-5|TRBV5-1|NA
CASSRTGLADQPQHF
TGCGCCAGCAGCCGTACAGGGTTAGCGGATCAGCCCCAGCATTTT
>NA|TRBJ1-1|TRBV14|NA
CASSRFFTEAFF
TGTGCCAGCAGCCGGTTTTTCACTGAAGCTTTCTTT
>once|TRBJ2-3|TRBV12-3/TRBV12-4|NA
CASGAESDTQYF
TGTGCCAGCGGTGCGGAATCAGATACGCAGTATTTT
>NA|TRBJ2-7|TRBV7-8|NA
CASSLEGRGEQYF
TGTGCCAGCAGCTTAGAAGGGAGAGGGGAGCAGTACTTC
>NA|TRBJ2-5|TRBV28|NA
CASSYPLGGGTETQYF
TGTGCCAGCAGTTACCCCCTCGGAGGTGGGACAGAGACCCAGTACTTC
>NA|TRBJ1-5|TRBV19|TRBD1
CASRVGQGQSNQPQHF
TGTGCCAGTAGGGTGGGACAGGGGCAAAGCAATCAGCCCCAGCATTTT
>NA|TRBJ2-3|TRBV7-6|NA
CASSLEETDTQYF
TGTGCCAGCAGCTTAGAGGAGACAGATACGCAGTATTTT